Sequencing of this TCR beta chain was carried out in a study of control samples from healthy donors and cancer patients. In this sample, this clone turned up a few times. Data came from immunoSEQ multiplex PCR; TCRdb stores just in-frame clones and leaves some out. The repertoire holds roughly 170,000 clones, with about 91% as singletons. The clonotype was recovered from a woman aged 35 to 49 in good health. Sequenced sample: blood.

CDR3 sequence: CASMGLYTGELFF. DNA of the CDR3: TGTGCCAGCATGGGACTTTACACCGGGGAGCTGTTTTTT. The chain employs TRBV12-3 or TRBV12-4 and TRBJ2-2; tentatively, D is TRBD2 (6 bases). The CDR3 is 13 residues long. Between the trimmed V and J ends, which lost 7 bases and 3 bases, there was a span of 9 bases.